Sequencing of this T cell receptor beta chain was carried out in a study of T cell clonality in common variable immunodeficiency. Many counts were recorded for this clone. What it recognizes is unknown. The missing CDR3 end, 3 residues past where the read stops, is filled in from the germline J gene. Germline V gene sequence: CDR1 DFQATT, CDR2 SNEGSKA (reference sequence). J lost 7 bases, V lost 1 base, and 11 bases had no gene match. This CDR3 is 16 amino acids long. Study results and caveats: CVID subjects showed higher TCRbeta clonality than healthy controls. Links between repertoire features and CVID complications were heterogeneity-limited.

The protocol was immunoSEQ multiplex PCR, while the TCRdb copy is restricted to in-frame clones and leaves out a portion. This repertoire lists fewer than 65,000 clones without singletons; 0.65% to 1% sits in the top ten. The sample comprised peripheral blood mononuclear cells. The V and J genes are TRBV20-1 and TRBJ2-2; TRBD1 matches 8 bases. This receptor was taken from a person between 18 and 75 years old in good health. This chain's CDR3 is CSARALDRERHGELFF. CDR3 DNA, as far as it was read: TGCAGTGCTAGAGCCCTGGACAGGGAGCGACACGGGGAG.